These 30 T cell receptor beta chains came from one sample sequenced in a study of blood T cell repertoires in COVID-19. Using immunoSEQ multiplex PCR, the repertoire was profiled, and TCRdb retains in-frame clones only, with some absent. The table has approximately 150,000 clones, around 84% seen once; the top ten hold roughly a tenth. Sequencing used peripheral blood. The receptors stem from a man aged 55 to 70 with active or convalescent COVID-19.

The chain employs TRBV30 and TRBJ2-3; TRBD1 might be the D (5 bases). Deletions cut 2 bases from V and 2 bases from J, with 17 bases between. CDR3 length: 16 residues. Germline loops: CDR1 GTSNPN, CDR2 SVGIG (reference sequence). Here the CDR3 reads CAWSLGQGETTDTQYF. DNA for the CDR3: TGTGCCTGGAGTCTGGGGCAGGGTGAAACCACAGATACGCAGTATTTT.

The chain links TRBV7-2 to TRBJ2-1, with no clear D. The CDR3 has 15 amino acids. Germline loops: CDR1 SGHTA, CDR2 FQGNSA. The V and J ends lost 4 bases and 2 bases respectively, with 12 bases between them. CDR3 amino acids: CASSWAAPTYNEQFF. The CDR3 DNA follows: TGTGCCAGCAGCTGGGCAGCTCCAACCTACAATGAGCAGTTCTTC.

This sequence joins TRBV7-9 and TRBJ2-1; no firm D call. The germline CDR1 and CDR2 sequences are SEHNR and FQNEAQ (reference sequence). V was shortened by 4 bases and J by 6 bases, with 7 bases between the two germline ends. The CDR3 contains 12 residues. The CDR3 DNA is TGTGCCAGCAGCTATGTTCTCAATGAGCAGTTCTTC. It specifies CASSYVLNEQFF.

J is TRBJ1-4 and V is TRBV7-2, with a weak D call TRBD1 (6 bases). V lost 5 bases to trimming and J lost 4 bases, with 11 bases between them. Looked up from germline, CDR1 is SGHTA and CDR2 is FQGNSA. CDR3 length equals 14 residues. CDR3 loop: CASSPQGSNEKLFF. The CDR3 bases are TGTGCCAGCAGCCCACAGGGTAGTAATGAAAAACTGTTTTTT.

The chain recombines TRBV6-2 or TRBV6-3 with TRBJ2-3; TRBD2 aligns across 7 bases. The CDR3 is made up of 13 amino acids. The V gene end was trimmed by 5 bases and the J gene end by 1 base; junction bases not matched to a gene: 0. In germline, CDR1 is MNHEY, CDR2 SVGEGT. The CDR3 coding sequence is TGTGCCAGCAGTAGCGGGGGCACAGATACGCAGTATTTT. Encoded protein: CASSSGGTDTQYF.

V is TRBV21-1 and J is TRBJ1-1. TRBV21-1 is annotated as a pseudogene. This CDR3 comprises 17 residues. For the CDR3, the DNA is TGTGCCAGCAGCAAAGGGGATAGGTGGCGGGGGAACACTGAAGCTTTCTTT. It is translated as CASSKGDRWRGNTEAFF.

V usage is TRBV19 and J usage is TRBJ1-5; 7 positions match TRBD1. CDR1 LNHDA and CDR2 SQIVND come from the germline V gene (reference sequence). Trimming removed 1 base from V and 4 bases from J; junction bases left unmatched: 7. The CDR3 runs to 16 residues. For the CDR3, the DNA is TGTGCCAGTAGTATAGGGCTAGGGGACAGAAATCAGCCCCAGCATTTT. It encodes CASSIGLGDRNQPQHF.

This chain uses TRBV10-3 with TRBJ1-6, with 7 bases identical to TRBD1. V shed 5 bases and J 7 bases; nucleotides not matched to a gene: 5. The length of the CDR3 is 14 residues. The germline V gene has CDR1 ENHRY and CDR2 SYGVKD. Here the CDR3 reads CAISYGTDNSPLHF. In DNA form, the CDR3 reads TGTGCCATCAGTTACGGGACAGACAATTCACCCCTCCACTTT.

This clone came up a few times. The gene calls are TRBV12-5 and TRBJ2-1, with 7 bases lining up with TRBD2. From germline, CDR1 is LGHNT and CDR2 FRNRAP. Unmatched junction bases numbered 13, after V lost 7 bases and J lost 4 bases. This CDR3 region has 16 residues. The CDR3 DNA reads as TGTGCTAGTGACACCTCCTGGGCTAGCGGATACAATGAGCAGTTCTTC. Protein sequence: CASDTSWASGYNEQFF.

The sample holds a few counts of this clone. The V gene is TRBV10-1, the J gene TRBJ1-1; D call uncertain. The CDR3 runs 18 residues. Trimming left V 0 bases short and J 4 bases short, with 21 bases between. Germline assignment: CDR1 WNHNN and CDR2 SYGVQD (reference sequence). The CDR3 DNA reads as TGCGCCAGCAGTGAGTCCCAAGCCGGACTGGGATCAGGCACTGAAGCTTTCTTT. Translating gives CASSESQAGLGSGTEAFF.

The J gene is TRBJ2-1, the V gene TRBV11-3, with TRBD2 matching 12 bases. The junction had 11 bases not matched to a gene; V was cut back by 5 bases and J by 6 bases. Germline V gives CDR1 SGHNT, CDR2 YENEEA. This CDR3 spans 17 amino acids. The CDR3 here is CASSPLAGGGHSNEQFF. The CDR3 region has the DNA TGTGCCAGCAGCCCACTAGCGGGGGGTGGGCACAGCAATGAGCAGTTCTTC.

This chain links TRBV6-1 with TRBJ1-1; D is perhaps TRBD1 (6 bases). The germline CDR1 and CDR2 sequences are MNHNS and SASEGT. The ends were cut back, 2 bases at V and 0 bases at J, with 16 bases in the middle. CDR3 length equals 17 residues. The CDR3 region is CASSEFRGASMNTEAFF. Here the CDR3 DNA reads TGTGCCAGCAGTGAATTCAGGGGAGCCTCCATGAACACTGAAGCTTTCTTT.

The rearrangement joins TRBV9 to TRBJ2-1; D remains unclear. Germline-derived CDR1 and CDR2 are SGDLS and YYNGEE. Trimming cost V 0 bases and J 2 bases, with 12 bases left between them. CDR3 length equals 16 residues. The CDR3 DNA sequence: TGTGCCAGCAGCGTAGGTGAGACACCACCCTACAATGAGCAGTTCTTC. Protein: CASSVGETPPYNEQFF.

CDR3 residues: CASSQGSSGTATEKLFF. The CDR3 coding sequence is TGCGCCAGCAGCCAAGGGTCGTCCGGGACAGCCACAGAAAAACTGTTTTTT. The V gene is TRBV4-3, the J gene TRBJ1-4; TRBD1 aligns across 7 bases. The germline V gene encodes CDR1 LGHNA and CDR2 YSLEER. V lost 1 base and J lost 8; bases outside the gene matches: 13. The length of the CDR3 is 17 residues.

This sequence joins TRBV2 and TRBJ2-2, with TRBD2 matching 10 bases. Germline-derived CDR1 and CDR2 are SNHLY and FYNNEI. This CDR3 spans 15 amino acids. With 6 bases clipped from V and 1 base from J, the junction kept 2 bases outside the gene matches. The CDR3 bases are TGTGCCAGCAGGGAGCGGGAGGGGAACACCGGGGAGCTGTTTTTT. Translation: CASREREGNTGELFF.

The rearrangement links TRBV23-1 to TRBJ1-2, with 9 bases fitting TRBD1. TRBV23-1 is given ORF status, its function remaining uncertain. V gave up 0 bases and J gave up 4 bases; unmatched junction bases: 3. The length of the CDR3 is 15 residues. CDR3: CASSQSRDRVYGYTF. The CDR3 bases are TGCGCCAGCAGTCAATCGAGGGACAGGGTCTATGGCTACACCTTC.

The chain joins TRBV5-5 to TRBJ2-1; 7 nucleotides line up with TRBD1. Germline V gene sequence: CDR1 SGHKS, CDR2 YYEKEE (reference sequence). This CDR3 region has 18 residues. V was clipped by 4 bases and J by 6 bases; unmatched bases: 19. The CDR3 sequence: CASSAGTVRTQAANEQFF. CDR3 in DNA: TGTGCCAGCAGCGCCGGGACAGTTAGGACACAGGCGGCCAATGAGCAGTTCTTC.

The CDR3 DNA follows: TGTGCCTGGAGCGCACGAGGCTTGGGACAGCGAAACTATGGCTACACCTTC. Its translation is CAWSARGLGQRNYGYTF. The V and J genes are TRBV30 and TRBJ1-2; 7 positions agree with TRBD1. The CDR3 length is 17 residues. Germline CDR1 and CDR2: GTSNPN and SVGIG (reference sequence). Unmatched junction bases numbered 15, after V lost 3 bases and J lost 2 bases.

V is TRBV3-1 (or the pseudogene TRBV3-2) and J is TRBJ1-2; TRBD1 matches at 7 bases. The V gene's germline CDR1 is LGHDT and CDR2 YNNKEL (reference sequence). There are 14 residues in the CDR3. J gave up 8 bases and V 4 bases, and 10 bases lay outside the gene matches. DNA for the CDR3: TGTGCCAGCAGCCGTAAGGGGACAGCGGACGGCTACACCTTC. This encodes CASSRKGTADGYTF.

The chain recombines TRBV29-1 with TRBJ1-3; D is undetermined. Germline values: CDR1 SQVTM, CDR2 ANQGSEA. The CDR3 loop spans 12 amino acids. V gave up 4 bases and J gave up 3 bases, with 7 bases separating them. The CDR3 protein is CSVASDGNTIYF. The CDR3 region has the DNA TGCAGCGTTGCGAGTGATGGAAACACCATATATTTT.

The chain combines TRBV10-3 with TRBJ2-3, with D tentatively TRBD2 (6 bases). The CDR3 spans 16 residues. CDR1 is ENHRY, CDR2 SYGVKD, per germline. Trimming left V 4 bases short and J 1 base short, with 15 bases between. In DNA form, the CDR3 reads TGTGCCATCAGTGTGTTTATGGGGGGTGGCACAGATACGCAGTATTTT. This translates into CAISVFMGGGTDTQYF.

In DNA, the CDR3 is TGTGCCTGGAGTCATAACAGGGGATCGAACACTGAAGCTTTCTTT. Residues: CAWSHNRGSNTEAFF. The chain carries TRBV30 and TRBJ1-1, with 7 bases that match TRBD1. The trim removed 2 bases at V and 1 base at J, leaving 7 bases unmatched. Germline assignment: CDR1 GTSNPN and CDR2 SVGIG (reference sequence). CDR3 length: 15 residues.

J is TRBJ1-1 and V is TRBV18, with D possibly TRBD1 on 6 matching bases. Trimming pared 5 bases from V and 4 bases from J, leaving 17 bases between. CDR3 length: 15 amino acids. Looked up from germline, CDR1 is KGHSH and CDR2 is LQKENI. This CDR3 is CASSVTGNGATEAFF. Written as DNA, the CDR3 is TGTGCCAGCTCAGTTACAGGGAACGGGGCCACTGAAGCTTTCTTT.

The chain recombines TRBV29-1 with TRBJ2-2, with D tentatively TRBD1 (5 bases). The V end lost 1 base, the J end lost 6 bases, and 12 bases lay between the germline ends. Germline lookup yields CDR1 SQVTM and CDR2 ANQGSEA. The CDR3 spans 14 residues. Written as DNA, the CDR3 is TGCAGCGTTGAAGGTCCAGGGAAGCCCGGGGAGCTGTTTTTT. Its translation is CSVEGPGKPGELFF.

This CDR3 is CASSLGGQGNEKLFF. The CDR3 DNA reads TGTGCCAGCAGCTTGGGGGGGCAGGGGAACGAAAAACTGTTTTTT. The V and J genes are TRBV5-4 and TRBJ1-4, with D maybe TRBD1 (6 bases). This CDR3 region has 15 residues. Looked up from germline, CDR1 is SGHNT and CDR2 is YYREEE (reference sequence). With 0 bases removed from V and 8 bases from J, the gap between germline ends came to 14 bases.

V is TRBV7-9 and J is TRBJ1-5; 7 positions match TRBD1. CDR1 SEHNR and CDR2 FQNEAQ come from the germline V gene (reference sequence). J was trimmed by 6 bases and V by 5 bases; bases with no gene match: 4. This CDR3 has 13 amino acids. CDR3: CASSRTGGQPQHF. The CDR3, as DNA: TGTGCCAGCAGCCGGACAGGCGGTCAGCCCCAGCATTTT.

The V gene is TRBV7-2, the J gene TRBJ2-1; D remains unclear. This CDR3 has 14 residues. The germline gives CDR1 SGHTA, CDR2 FQGNSA. Trimming removed 8 bases from V and 7 bases from J, with 18 bases in between. CDR3: CASSLAPPRNEQFF. The CDR3 nucleotides read TGTGCCAGCTCCTTAGCCCCCCCGAGGAATGAGCAGTTCTTC.

This sequence joins TRBV4-3 and TRBJ2-3, with D uncertain. CDR3 length: 15 amino acids. Germline assignment: CDR1 LGHNA and CDR2 YSLEER. Deletions cut 4 bases from V and 2 bases from J, with 13 bases between. CDR3 sequence (DNA): TGCGCCAGCAGCCGAAAGCCGTCGGTCACAGATACGCAGTATTTT. Protein product: CASSRKPSVTDTQYF.

With regard to this clone: Since no conserved phenylalanine or tryptophan closes the CDR3, a read error is the likely cause. The DNA is left out, because the CDR3 cannot be placed on it with certainty; the CDR3 is given as TCRdb lists it. The chain recombines TRBV5-6 with TRBJ2-7; the table's TRBD2 call for D was not verified on the DNA. The CDR3 sequence runs 11 residues, both termini included. Per germline, CDR1 SGHDT and CDR2 YYEEEE. The CDR3 spells CASSFVHHYPI.

This clone has more than one count but fewer than ten. The chain is built from TRBV7-9 and TRBJ1-1; the D is unclear. Per the germline V gene, CDR1 is SEHNR and CDR2 is FQNEAQ (reference sequence). V was pared by 3 bases and J by 0 bases, with 5 bases between. The CDR3 has 13 residues. In DNA, the CDR3 is TGTGCCAGCAGCTTCACAATGAACACTGAAGCTTTCTTT. This translates into CASSFTMNTEAFF.